This TCR beta chain is drawn from a study of cytomegalovirus exposure and HLA in healthy donors. With 60 Vbeta and 13 Jbeta primers, the PCR was carried out. Clones were read by immunoSEQ multiplex PCR, and TCRdb kept only the in-frame ones, dropping some. The table includes fewer than 250,000 clones, 75% to 80% detected once. Findings and limits, study-wide: Listed as cytomegalovirus-associated were 150 to 200 TCR beta chains. Among CMV-associated TCR beta chains, most appeared HLA-restricted in a later analysis.

Germline V CDR1 and CDR2: KGHSH, LQKENI. The CDR3 contains 13 residues. Trimming cost V 3 bases and J 6 bases, with 8 bases left between them. As regards this clone: No antigen is known for it.

The chain is built from TRBV18 and TRBJ2-2; D is perhaps TRBD1 (6 bases). Sequencing used PBMCs. The receptor's source is a man between 18 and 29 years old in good health and CMV-seronegative. The chain's CDR3 is CASSPAGAGELFF. The CDR3 nucleotides are TGTGCCAGCTCACCCGCAGGGGCCGGGGAGCTGTTTTTT.